The clone carrying this TCR beta chain was counted at least ten times. Its target is unknown. The ends lost 6 bases at V and 5 bases at J; junction bases unmatched: 2. The germline V gene has CDR1 SNHLY and CDR2 FYNNEI. The CDR3 sequence is 14 residues long. The TCR beta CDR3 regions underwent amplification using RNA transcripts as the source. The TCR CDR3 first-round RT-PCR relied on the HTBI primer set. Each CDR3 protein gets one entry after TCRdb re-called the multiplex PCR reads with MiXCR. Here the sample spans 370,000 or so distinct CDR3 sequences, 20% to 25% being singletons. These data come from a study of T cells in Graves' hyperthyroidism and ophthalmopathy. As for the study in general: Peripheral blood sampling occurred at initial diagnosis, before any treatment. Notes on the study in general: Separating ophthalmopathy from stable hyperthyroidism was achieved by a 13 V-J model.

Sample: blood. The chain uses TRBV2 and TRBJ1-6, with TRBD1 matching 9 bases. The clonotype was recovered from a man in his fifties or sixties with Graves' hyperthyroidism. The CDR3 here is CASRGTGNNSPLHF. In nucleotides, the CDR3 is TGTGCCAGCAGGGGGACAGGGAATAATTCACCCCTCCACTTT.